Presented here are 23 T cell receptor beta chains from one specimen sequenced in a study of T-cell memory formation after mild COVID-19. TCRdb passed the 5' RACE reads through MiXCR, listing each CDR3 protein once. The table lists just over 300,000 distinct CDR3 sequences, roughly 19% of them singletons, with about 21% in the top ten. Sequenced: PBMCs or a T cell subset sorted from them (not recorded which). The source of these receptors is a man aged 18 to 30 who had mild COVID-19 (a few samples of this study predate the infection). Cell type and time point are not known.

The rearrangement joins TRBV20-1 to TRBJ1-2; D may be TRBD1 (5 bases). This CDR3 comprises 13 residues. Deletions cut 3 bases from V and 1 base from J, with 9 bases between. The germline gives CDR1 DFQATT, CDR2 SNEGSKA (reference sequence). CDR3 DNA: TGCAGTGCTAGCCTGGGGGGTAACTATGGCTACACCTTC. This codes for CSASLGGNYGYTF.

This rearrangement joins TRBV7-9 to TRBJ2-7; D not resolved. The V and J ends lost 3 bases and 3 bases respectively, with 6 bases between them. CDR3 length equals 12 residues. Per germline, CDR1 SEHNR and CDR2 FQNEAQ (reference sequence). In nucleotides, the CDR3 is TGTGCCAGCAGCTTTGGAGTCTACGAGCAGTACGTC. Amino acid sequence: CASSFGVYEQYV.

The chain joins TRBV7-3 to TRBJ2-5; no reliable D call. With 2 bases removed from V and 1 base from J, the gap between germline ends came to 11 bases. The CDR3 is 15 residues long. Germline CDR1 and CDR2: SGHTA and FQGTGA. This CDR3 reads CASSLFSGSQETQYF. CDR3 DNA sequence: TGTGCCAGCAGCTTATTCTCGGGCAGCCAAGAGACCCAGTACTTC.

This clonotype has a handful of counts. The gene calls are TRBV5-1 and TRBJ2-3; D is uncertain. The germline CDR1 and CDR2 sequences are SGHRS and YFSETQ. Between the trimmed V and J ends, which lost 4 bases and 3 bases, there was a span of 15 bases. The CDR3 totals 15 residues. In DNA form, the CDR3 reads TGCGCCAGCAGCCCCACGGGCAGGTTGACAGATACGCAGTATTTT. Its translation: CASSPTGRLTDTQYF.

The chain recombines TRBV9 with TRBJ2-1, with D uncertain. Germline V gene sequence: CDR1 SGDLS, CDR2 YYNGEE. The CDR3 spans 13 residues. V lost 4 bases and J lost 2, with 7 bases in between. Here the CDR3 DNA reads TGTGCCAGCAGCACCCGGGCCTACAATGAGCAGTTCTTC. Translating it yields CASSTRAYNEQFF.

This clonotype was detected many times. The V call is TRBV20-1, the J call TRBJ1-6; TRBD1 matches 7 bases. Germline CDR1 and CDR2: DFQATT and SNEGSKA (reference sequence). CDR3 length: 14 amino acids. V was clipped by 5 bases and J by 8 bases; unmatched bases: 9. The CDR3 loop reads CSAPKTGRDSPLHF. The CDR3 DNA is TGCAGTGCTCCAAAGACAGGGAGGGATTCACCCCTCCACTTT.

V usage is TRBV24-1 and J usage is TRBJ2-2; D may be TRBD2 (6 bases). The CDR3 has 13 amino acids. V lost 5 bases and J lost 5, with 8 bases in between. Germline assignment: CDR1 KGHDR and CDR2 SFDVKD. CDR3 loop: CATSAGVTGELFF. DNA for the CDR3: TGTGCCACCAGTGCGGGGGTTACCGGGGAGCTGTTTTTT.

This chain joins TRBV7-3 and TRBJ2-5, with D perhaps being TRBD1 or TRBD2 (5 bases each). The CDR3 runs 14 residues. Trimming took off 5 bases at V and 5 bases at J, with 15 bases between the two ends. The germline gives CDR1 SGHTA, CDR2 FQGTGA. Here the CDR3 reads CASSQRQGRETQYF. CDR3 DNA sequence: TGTGCCAGCAGCCAGCGTCAGGGACGGGAGACCCAGTACTTC.

The chain couples TRBV12-3 or TRBV12-4 to TRBJ2-1, with 12 bases aligning to TRBD2. Losses at the gene ends were 4 bases for V and 6 bases for J; bases not matched to a gene: 1. This CDR3 has 14 amino acids. The CDR3 DNA sequence: TGTGCCAGCAGTTCGACTAGCGGGGGCAATGAGCAGTTCTTC. This translates into CASSSTSGGNEQFF.

The table lists this clonotype with a few counts. The chain is built from TRBV18 and TRBJ1-1, with D unclear. V was shortened by 0 bases and J by 5 bases, with 13 bases between the two germline ends. The length of the CDR3 is 15 residues. CDR1 is KGHSH, CDR2 LQKENI, per germline. This chain's CDR3 is CASSPPTKVETEAFF. CDR3 coding DNA: TGTGCCAGCTCACCACCTACTAAGGTTGAAACTGAAGCTTTCTTT.

The V call is TRBV2, the J call TRBJ1-4, with D possibly being TRBD1 (5 bases). The V and J ends lost 4 bases and 5 bases respectively, with 14 bases between them. Germline V CDR1 and CDR2: SNHLY, FYNNEI. The CDR3 sequence is 15 residues long. CDR3 DNA sequence: TGTGCCAGCAGTGGACAGTTGCGCTTCAATGAAAAACTGTTTTTT. Its protein is CASSGQLRFNEKLFF.

There are many counts of this clonotype. The chain couples TRBV7-3 to TRBJ1-5; D remains unclear. The V end was cut by 1 base, the J end by 4 bases, with 5 bases between. The CDR3 spans 13 residues. Germline assignment: CDR1 SGHTA and CDR2 FQGTGA. The CDR3 region is CASSLMPNQPQHF. The CDR3 DNA follows: TGTGCCAGCAGCTTAATGCCAAATCAGCCCCAGCATTTT. Variable domain in full (rest from reference TRBV7-3 and TRBJ1-5): GAGVSQTPSNKVTEKGKYVELRCDPISGHTALYWYRQSLGQGPEFLIYFQGTGAADDSGLPNDRFFAVRPEGSVSTLKIQRTERGDSAVYLCASSLMPNQPQHFGDGTRLSIL.

This clonotype has just a few counts. V and J are TRBV24-1 and TRBJ2-1; D may be TRBD1 (6 bases). The germline gives CDR1 KGHDR, CDR2 SFDVKD. The CDR3 loop spans 14 amino acids. V shed 4 bases and J shed 7 bases, with 13 bases lying between them. The CDR3 region is CATSDPTGSNEQFF. CDR3 nucleotide sequence: TGTGCCACCAGTGACCCGACAGGATCGAATGAGCAGTTCTTC.

This chain joins TRBV5-1 and TRBJ1-3; D may be TRBD1 (5 bases). Trimming removed 4 bases from V and 2 bases from J, with 16 bases in between. The germline V gene encodes CDR1 SGHRS and CDR2 YFSETQ. The CDR3 runs 16 residues. CDR3 bases: TGCGCCAGCAGCATGATGGGCAGGGAAGCTGGAAACACCATATATTTT. Its protein product is CASSMMGREAGNTIYF.

This clonotype was observed a few times. This chain links TRBV10-3 with TRBJ2-1, with 11 nucleotides matching TRBD2. V shed 3 bases and J 4 bases; nucleotides not matched to a gene: 5. CDR3 size: 16 residues. Germline lookup yields CDR1 ENHRY and CDR2 SYGVKD. The CDR3 DNA follows: TGTGCCATCAGTGATATAGCGGGGGGGCTATACAATGAGCAGTTCTTC. Residues: CAISDIAGGLYNEQFF.

The rearrangement links TRBV7-2 to TRBJ2-5, with D tentatively TRBD1 or TRBD2 (6 bases each). The length of the CDR3 is 15 residues. V shed 2 bases and J shed 4 bases, with 14 bases lying between them. From germline, CDR1 is SGHTA and CDR2 FQGNSA. The CDR3: CASSLSGAGVETQYF. CDR3 nucleotide sequence: TGTGCCAGCAGCTTATCGGGGGCAGGGGTAGAGACCCAGTACTTC.

This clonotype was found a few times. This chain connects TRBV10-3 to TRBJ2-7, with 9 bases lining up with TRBD1. V lost 3 bases to trimming and J lost 0 bases; unmatched junction nucleotides: 6. Germline V gene data show CDR1 as ENHRY and CDR2 as SYGVKD. The CDR3 loop spans 16 amino acids. The CDR3 bases are TGTGCCATCAGTGACCTGGACAGGGGACGCTCCTACGAGCAGTACTTC. This translates into CAISDLDRGRSYEQYF.

V gene TRBV12-3 or TRBV12-4 combines with J gene TRBJ1-4; 12 nucleotides agree with TRBD1. V lost 5 bases and J lost 6; bases outside the gene matches: 7. The CDR3 contains 16 residues. For the CDR3, the DNA is TGTGCCAGCAGTGTGGGACAGGGGGCGAGGGATGAAAAACTGTTTTTT. Protein product: CASSVGQGARDEKLFF.

The rearrangement uses TRBV7-2 and TRBJ2-5, with 13 nucleotides matching TRBD2. The junction had 6 bases not matched to a gene; V was cut back by 4 bases and J by 7 bases. The CDR3 extends over 15 amino acids. Germline-derived CDR1 and CDR2 are SGHTA and FQGNSA. Here the CDR3 reads CASSWTSGGPGTQYF. The CDR3 nucleotides read TGTGCCAGCAGCTGGACTAGCGGGGGCCCAGGGACCCAGTACTTC.

A few counts support this clonotype. This chain uses TRBV5-1 with TRBJ2-1; weak D call: TRBD2 (6 bases). CDR1 is SGHRS, CDR2 YFSETQ, per germline. The V end lost 4 bases, the J end lost 1 base, and 18 bases lay between the germline ends. The CDR3 extends over 17 amino acids. CDR3: CASSEFGDRGSYNEQFF. The CDR3 nucleotides read TGCGCCAGCAGCGAGTTTGGGGACCGGGGGTCCTACAATGAGCAGTTCTTC. The whole variable domain, remainder taken from reference TRBV5-1 and TRBJ2-1, is KAGVTQTPRYLIKTRGQQVTLSCSPISGHRSVSWYQQTPGQGLQFLFEYFSETQRNKGNFPGRFSGRQFSNSRSEMNVSTLELGDSALYLCASSEFGDRGSYNEQFFGPGTRLTVL.

This clonotype has a count of ten or more. V is TRBV4-2 and J is TRBJ2-5, with D unclear. This CDR3 has 14 residues. The V end was cut by 3 bases, the J end by 2 bases, with 10 bases between. Germline loops: CDR1 LGHNA, CDR2 YNFKEQ. In DNA, the CDR3 is TGTGCCAGCAGCCAGAATCTTGGGCAAGAGACCCAGTACTTC. This codes for CASSQNLGQETQYF.

The rearrangement links TRBV5-1 to TRBJ1-6, with 10 bases lining up with TRBD1. With V trimmed by 4 bases and J by 6 bases, 7 bases remained unmatched. CDR1 is SGHRS, CDR2 YFSETQ, per germline. The CDR3 extends over 16 amino acids. In DNA, the CDR3 is TGCGCCAGCAGCCAGGACAGGGGGGCTCGTAATTCACCCCTCCACTTT. Its protein product is CASSQDRGARNSPLHF.

This clonotype was detected a few times. The CDR3 bases are TGCGCCAGCAGCGCCTGGTCTGGGAATACGCAGTATTTT. It translates to CASSAWSGNTQYF. The chain joins TRBV4-1 to TRBJ2-3; unclear D gene. Germline CDR1 reads MGHRA; CDR2 reads YSYEKL. The CDR3 loop spans 13 amino acids. V lost 5 bases and J lost 7, with 13 bases in between.